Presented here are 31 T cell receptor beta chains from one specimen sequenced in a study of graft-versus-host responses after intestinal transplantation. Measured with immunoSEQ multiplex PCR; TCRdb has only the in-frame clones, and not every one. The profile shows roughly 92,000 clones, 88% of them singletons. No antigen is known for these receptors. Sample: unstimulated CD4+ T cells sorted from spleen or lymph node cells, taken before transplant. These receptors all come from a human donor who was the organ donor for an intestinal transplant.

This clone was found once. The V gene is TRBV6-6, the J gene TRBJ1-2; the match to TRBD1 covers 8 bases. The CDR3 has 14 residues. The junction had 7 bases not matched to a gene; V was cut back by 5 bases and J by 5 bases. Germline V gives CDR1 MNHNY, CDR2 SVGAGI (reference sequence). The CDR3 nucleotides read TGTGCCAGCAGTACAGCGGGACAGGTATATGGCTACACCTTC. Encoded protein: CASSTAGQVYGYTF.

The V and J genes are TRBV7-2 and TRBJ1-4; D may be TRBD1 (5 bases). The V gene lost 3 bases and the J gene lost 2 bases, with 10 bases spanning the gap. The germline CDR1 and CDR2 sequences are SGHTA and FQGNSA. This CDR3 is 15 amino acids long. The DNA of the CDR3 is TGTGCCAGCAGCTTTCGTAAGGGGACTAATGAAAAACTGTTTTTT. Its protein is CASSFRKGTNEKLFF.

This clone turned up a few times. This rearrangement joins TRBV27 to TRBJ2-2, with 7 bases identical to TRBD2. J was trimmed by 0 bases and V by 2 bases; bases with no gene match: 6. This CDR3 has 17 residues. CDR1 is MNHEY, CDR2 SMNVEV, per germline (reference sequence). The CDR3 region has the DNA TGTGCCAGCAGTTTAGGAAGCGGGACCGCGAACACCGGGGAGCTGTTTTTT. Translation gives CASSLGSGTANTGELFF.

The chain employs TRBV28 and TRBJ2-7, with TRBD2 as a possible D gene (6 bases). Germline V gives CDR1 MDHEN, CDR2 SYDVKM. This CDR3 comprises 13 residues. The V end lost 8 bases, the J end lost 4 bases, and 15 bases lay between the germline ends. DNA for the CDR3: TGTGCCAGCGGACCCGGGGGTTTATACGAGCAGTACTTC. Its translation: CASGPGGLYEQYF.

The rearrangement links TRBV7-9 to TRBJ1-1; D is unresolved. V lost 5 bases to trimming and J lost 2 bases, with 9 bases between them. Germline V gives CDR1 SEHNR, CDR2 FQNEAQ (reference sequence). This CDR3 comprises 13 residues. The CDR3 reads CASSPYFNTEAFF. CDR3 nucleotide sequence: TGTGCCAGCAGCCCTTACTTTAACACTGAAGCTTTCTTT.

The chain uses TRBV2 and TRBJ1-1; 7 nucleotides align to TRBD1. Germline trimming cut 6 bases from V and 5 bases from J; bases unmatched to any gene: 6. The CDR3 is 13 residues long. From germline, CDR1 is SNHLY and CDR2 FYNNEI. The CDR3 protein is CASRSDRETEAFF. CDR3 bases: TGTGCCAGCAGGAGCGACAGGGAAACTGAAGCTTTCTTT.

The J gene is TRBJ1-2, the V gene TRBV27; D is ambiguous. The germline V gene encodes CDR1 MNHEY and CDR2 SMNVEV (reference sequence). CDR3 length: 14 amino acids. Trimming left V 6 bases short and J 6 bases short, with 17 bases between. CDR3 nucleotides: TGTGCCAGCAGGCAACTTGGAGGGAGGAATGGCTACACCTTC. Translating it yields CASRQLGGRNGYTF.

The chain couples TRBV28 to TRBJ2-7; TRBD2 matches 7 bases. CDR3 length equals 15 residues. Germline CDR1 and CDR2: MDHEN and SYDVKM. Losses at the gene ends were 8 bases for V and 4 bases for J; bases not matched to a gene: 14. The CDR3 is CASLPEGLAEYEQYF. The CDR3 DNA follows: TGTGCCAGCCTCCCTGAGGGGCTAGCGGAATACGAGCAGTACTTC.

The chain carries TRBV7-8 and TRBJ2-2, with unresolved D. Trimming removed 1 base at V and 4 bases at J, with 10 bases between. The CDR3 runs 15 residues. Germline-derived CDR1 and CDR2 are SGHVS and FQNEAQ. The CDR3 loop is CASSLGGSGTGELFF. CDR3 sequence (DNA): TGTGCCAGCAGCTTAGGTGGTTCGGGCACCGGGGAGCTGTTTTTT.

The CDR3, as DNA: TGCGCCAGCAGCCTCCTGACTAGCGGGAGTCAAGAGACCCAGTACTTC. Encoded protein: CASSLLTSGSQETQYF. This chain connects TRBV5-1 to TRBJ2-5; TRBD2 agrees at 12 bases. Trimming took 4 bases from V and 2 from J; bases not matched to a gene: 6. The CDR3 covers 16 residues. Germline-derived CDR1 and CDR2 are SGHRS and YFSETQ.

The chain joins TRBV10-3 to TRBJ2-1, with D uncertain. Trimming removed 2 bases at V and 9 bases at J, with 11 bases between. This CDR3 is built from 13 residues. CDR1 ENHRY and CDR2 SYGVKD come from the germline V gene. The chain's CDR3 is CAISEPTWAEQFF. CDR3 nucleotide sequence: TGTGCCATCAGTGAGCCGACCTGGGCTGAGCAGTTCTTC.

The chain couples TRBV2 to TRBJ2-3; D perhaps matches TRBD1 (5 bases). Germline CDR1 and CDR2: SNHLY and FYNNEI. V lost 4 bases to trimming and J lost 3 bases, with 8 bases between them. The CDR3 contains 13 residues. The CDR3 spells CASSVSGTDTQYF. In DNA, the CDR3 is TGTGCCAGCAGTGTCTCAGGGACAGATACGCAGTATTTT.

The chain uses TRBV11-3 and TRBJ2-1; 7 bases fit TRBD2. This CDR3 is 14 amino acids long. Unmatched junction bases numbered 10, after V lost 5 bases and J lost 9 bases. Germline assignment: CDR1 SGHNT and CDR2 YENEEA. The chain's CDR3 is CASSRSGNGAEQFF. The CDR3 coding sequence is TGTGCCAGCAGCCGGAGCGGGAATGGCGCTGAGCAGTTCTTC.

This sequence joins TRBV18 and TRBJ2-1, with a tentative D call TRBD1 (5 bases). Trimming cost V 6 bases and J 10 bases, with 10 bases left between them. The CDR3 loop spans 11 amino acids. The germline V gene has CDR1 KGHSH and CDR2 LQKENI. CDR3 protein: CASSDSGEQFF. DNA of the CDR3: TGTGCCAGCTCCGACAGTGGGGAGCAGTTCTTC.

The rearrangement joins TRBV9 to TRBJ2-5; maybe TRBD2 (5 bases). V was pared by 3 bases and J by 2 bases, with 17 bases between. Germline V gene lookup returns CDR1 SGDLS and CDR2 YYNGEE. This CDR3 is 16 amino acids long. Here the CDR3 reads CASSAWNGLQQETQYF. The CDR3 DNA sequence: TGTGCCAGCAGCGCATGGAACGGACTGCAACAAGAGACCCAGTACTTC.

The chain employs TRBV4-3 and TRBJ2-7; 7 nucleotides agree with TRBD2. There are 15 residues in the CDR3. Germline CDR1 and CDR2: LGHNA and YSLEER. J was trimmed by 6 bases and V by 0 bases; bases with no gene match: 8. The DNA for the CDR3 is TGCGCCAGCAGCCAAGATGAAGCGGGAAGGGTCGAGCAGTACTTC. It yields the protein CASSQDEAGRVEQYF.

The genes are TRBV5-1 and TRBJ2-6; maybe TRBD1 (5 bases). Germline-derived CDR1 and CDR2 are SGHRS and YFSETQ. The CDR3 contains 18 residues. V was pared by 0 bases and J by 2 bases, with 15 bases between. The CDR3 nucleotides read TGCGCCAGCAGCTTGGTTGCGACAGTGAGGACTGGGGCCAACGTCCTGACTTTC. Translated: CASSLVATVRTGANVLTF.

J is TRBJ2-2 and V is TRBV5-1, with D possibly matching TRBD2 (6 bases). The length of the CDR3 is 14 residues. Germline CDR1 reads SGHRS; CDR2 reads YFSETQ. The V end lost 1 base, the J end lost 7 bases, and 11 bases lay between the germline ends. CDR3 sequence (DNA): TGCGCCAGCAGCTTGAGGGGCGGGGACGGGGAGCTGTTTTTT. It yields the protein CASSLRGGDGELFF.

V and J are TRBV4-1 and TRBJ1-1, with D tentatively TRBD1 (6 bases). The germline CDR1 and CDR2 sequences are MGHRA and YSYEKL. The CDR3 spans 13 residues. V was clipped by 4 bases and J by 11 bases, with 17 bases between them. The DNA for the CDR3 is TGCGCCAGCAGCCGGGCCTACAGGGAGGGGGCTTTCTTT. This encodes CASSRAYREGAFF.

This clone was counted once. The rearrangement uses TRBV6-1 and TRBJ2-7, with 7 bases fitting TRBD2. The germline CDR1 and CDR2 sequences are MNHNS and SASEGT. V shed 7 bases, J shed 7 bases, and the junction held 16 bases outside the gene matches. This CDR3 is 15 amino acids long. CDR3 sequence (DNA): TGTGCCAGCACACTGACCCTAGCGGCGCCTAGGGAGCAGTACTTC. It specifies CASTLTLAAPREQYF.

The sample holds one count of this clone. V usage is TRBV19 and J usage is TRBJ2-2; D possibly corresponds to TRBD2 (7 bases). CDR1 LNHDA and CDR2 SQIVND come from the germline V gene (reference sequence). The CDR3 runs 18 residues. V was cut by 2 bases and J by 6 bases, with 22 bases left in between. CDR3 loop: CASSIFEGGPGMAGELFF. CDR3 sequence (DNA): TGTGCCAGTAGTATATTTGAGGGGGGGCCGGGGATGGCCGGGGAGCTGTTTTTT.

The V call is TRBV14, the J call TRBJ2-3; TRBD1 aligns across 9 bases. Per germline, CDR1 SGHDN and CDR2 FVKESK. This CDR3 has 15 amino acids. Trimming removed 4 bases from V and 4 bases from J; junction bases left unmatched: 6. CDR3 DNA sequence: TGTGCCAGCAGCCGTCGGGGACAGGGCGCAGATACGCAGTATTTT. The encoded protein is CASSRRGQGADTQYF.

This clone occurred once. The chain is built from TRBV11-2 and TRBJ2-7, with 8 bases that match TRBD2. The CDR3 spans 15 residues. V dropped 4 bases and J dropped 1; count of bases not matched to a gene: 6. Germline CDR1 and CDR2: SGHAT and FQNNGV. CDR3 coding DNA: TGTGCCAGCAGCTCCGAACTAGCGGCTTCCTACGAGCAGTACTTC. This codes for CASSSELAASYEQYF. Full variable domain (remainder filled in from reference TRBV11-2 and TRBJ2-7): EAGVAQSPRYKIIEKRQSVAFWCNPISGHATLYWYQQILGQGPKLLIQFQNNGVVDDSQLPKDRFSAERLKGVDSTLKIQPAKLEDSAVYLCASSSELAASYEQYFGPGTRLTVT.

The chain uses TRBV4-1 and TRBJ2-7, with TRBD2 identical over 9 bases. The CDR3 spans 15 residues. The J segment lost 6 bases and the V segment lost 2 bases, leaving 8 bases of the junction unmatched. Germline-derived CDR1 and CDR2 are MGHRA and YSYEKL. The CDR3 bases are TGCGCCAGCAGCCAATTTGTGGCGGGAGGGAGCGAGCAGTACTTC. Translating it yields CASSQFVAGGSEQYF.

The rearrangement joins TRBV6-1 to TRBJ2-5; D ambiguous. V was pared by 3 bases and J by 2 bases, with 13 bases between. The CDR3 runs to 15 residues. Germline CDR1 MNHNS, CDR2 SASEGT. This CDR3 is CASSESLLRQETQYF. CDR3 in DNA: TGTGCCAGCAGTGAGTCTCTATTGAGGCAAGAGACCCAGTACTTC.

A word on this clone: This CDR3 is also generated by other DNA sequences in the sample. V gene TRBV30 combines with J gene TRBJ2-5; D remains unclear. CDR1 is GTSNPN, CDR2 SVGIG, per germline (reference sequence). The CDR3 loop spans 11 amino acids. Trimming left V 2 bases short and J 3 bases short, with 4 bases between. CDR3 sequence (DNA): TGTGCCTGGAGTCAGAAAGAGACCCAGTACTTC. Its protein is CAWSQKETQYF.

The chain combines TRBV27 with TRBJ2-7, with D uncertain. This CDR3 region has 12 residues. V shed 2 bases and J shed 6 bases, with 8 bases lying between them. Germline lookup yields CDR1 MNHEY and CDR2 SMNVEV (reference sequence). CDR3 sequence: CASSLVTGEQYF. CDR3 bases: TGTGCCAGCAGTTTAGTGACTGGCGAGCAGTACTTC.

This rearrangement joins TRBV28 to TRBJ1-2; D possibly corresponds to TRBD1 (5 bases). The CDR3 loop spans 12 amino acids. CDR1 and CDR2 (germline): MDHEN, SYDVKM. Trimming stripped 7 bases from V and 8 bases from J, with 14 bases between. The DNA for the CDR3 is TGTGCCAGCATTGCGGGGCCGGGGGGCTACACCTTC. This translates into CASIAGPGGYTF.

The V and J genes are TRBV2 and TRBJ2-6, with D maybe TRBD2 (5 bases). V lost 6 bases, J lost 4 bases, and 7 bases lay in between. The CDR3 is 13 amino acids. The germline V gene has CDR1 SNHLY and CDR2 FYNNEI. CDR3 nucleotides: TGTGCCAGCAGGGACTCGGGGGCCAACGTCCTGACTTTC. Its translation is CASRDSGANVLTF.

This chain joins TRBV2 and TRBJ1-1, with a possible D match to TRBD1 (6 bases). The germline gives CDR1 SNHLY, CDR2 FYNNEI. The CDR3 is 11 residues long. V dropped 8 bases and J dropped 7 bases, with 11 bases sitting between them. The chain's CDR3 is CASRWGLEAFF. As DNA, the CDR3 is TGTGCCAGCCGGTGGGGGCTTGAAGCTTTCTTT.

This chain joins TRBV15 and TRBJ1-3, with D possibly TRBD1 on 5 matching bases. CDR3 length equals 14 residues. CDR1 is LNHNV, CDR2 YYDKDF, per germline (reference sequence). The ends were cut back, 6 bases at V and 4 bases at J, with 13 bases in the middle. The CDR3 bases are TGTGCCACCAGTCCTCAGGGAGGCGGAAACACCATATATTTT. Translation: CATSPQGGGNTIYF. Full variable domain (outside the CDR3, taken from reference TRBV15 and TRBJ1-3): DAMVIQNPRYQVTQFGKPVTLSCSQTLNHNVMYWYQQKSSQAPKLLFHYYDKDFNNEADTPDNFQSRRPNTSFCFLDIRSPGLGDTAMYLCATSPQGGGNTIYFGEGSWLTVV.